The rows below give T cell receptor beta chains drawn from one sample of a study of blood T cell repertoires in COVID-19. The protocol was immunoSEQ multiplex PCR, while the TCRdb copy is restricted to in-frame clones and leaves out a portion. In the table there are roughly 60,000 clones, 70% to 90% of which are singletons. Sample: peripheral blood. Receptors originate from a human donor in a cohort sampled during active COVID-19. Both conserved end residues are part of each CDR3. A D gene is named only where the DNA matches it firmly. Where a row states a size, it is once, few, many or the class of an expanded clone; other rows omit it.

d_call: NA
j_call: TRBJ2-3
v_call: TRBV5-4
clone_size: NA
cdr3_length: 16
cdr3_nt: TGTGCCAGCAGCTTGCGCGCTAACCCACGGGCAGATACGCAGTATTTT
cdr3_aa: CASSLRANPRADTQYF

d_call: TRBD1
j_call: TRBJ2-5
v_call: TRBV5-8
clone_size: NA
cdr3_length: 16
cdr3_nt: TGTGCCAGCAGCCTTGGGGGACAGGGAGGACAAGAGACCCAGTACTTC
cdr3_aa: CASSLGGQGGQETQYF

d_call: TRBD2
j_call: TRBJ2-1
v_call: TRBV6-2/TRBV6-3
clone_size: NA
cdr3_length: 16
cdr3_nt: TGTGCCAGCAGTTACCGCACTAGCGGAAACTACAATGAGCAGTTCTTC
cdr3_aa: CASSYRTSGNYNEQFF

d_call: NA
j_call: TRBJ2-2
v_call: TRBV24-1
clone_size: NA
cdr3_length: 16
cdr3_nt: TGTGCCACCAGTGTTAGCGGTCTCAGGAACACCGGGGAGCTGTTTTTT
cdr3_aa: CATSVSGLRNTGELFF

d_call: NA
j_call: TRBJ1-3
v_call: TRBV9
clone_size: NA
cdr3_length: 15
cdr3_nt: TGTGCCAGCAGCCCGAGGAAGTTCTCTGGAAACACCATATATTTT
cdr3_aa: CASSPRKFSGNTIYF

d_call: NA
j_call: TRBJ1-1
v_call: TRBV9
clone_size: once
cdr3_length: 14
cdr3_nt: TGTGCCAGCAGCGAACGAGTCCCGGGCACTGAAGCTTTCTTT
cdr3_aa: CASSERVPGTEAFF

d_call: TRBD2
j_call: TRBJ2-3
v_call: TRBV18
clone_size: NA
cdr3_length: 17
cdr3_nt: TGTGCCAGCTCACCTGGGACTAGCGGGGTATCGGTGGATACGCAGTATTTT
cdr3_aa: CASSPGTSGVSVDTQYF

d_call: TRBD1
j_call: TRBJ1-1
v_call: TRBV5-1
clone_size: NA
cdr3_length: 13
cdr3_nt: TGCGCCAGCAGCTTTAAGGACAGGGAGCGGGCTTTCTTT
cdr3_aa: CASSFKDRERAFF

d_call: TRBD2
j_call: TRBJ2-5
v_call: TRBV7-2
clone_size: NA
cdr3_length: 17
cdr3_nt: TGTGCCAGCAGCTTAGCTGCCCGACTAGCGGGAGGAGAGACCCAGTACTTC
cdr3_aa: CASSLAARLAGGETQYF

d_call: NA
j_call: TRBJ1-1
v_call: TRBV6-6
clone_size: NA
cdr3_length: 13
cdr3_nt: TGTGCCAGCAGCAGGGATGGCCGCACTGAAGCTTTCTTT
cdr3_aa: CASSRDGRTEAFF

d_call: TRBD1
j_call: TRBJ1-2
v_call: TRBV30
clone_size: few
cdr3_length: 14
cdr3_nt: TGTGCCTGGACCACCGGGACAGGGGGGCGAGGCTACACCTTC
cdr3_aa: CAWTTGTGGRGYTF

d_call: TRBD1
j_call: TRBJ1-5
v_call: TRBV6-1
clone_size: NA
cdr3_length: 17
cdr3_nt: TGTGCCAGCAGTGAAGTGGGCAGGACAGGGTGGGGGCAGCCCCAGCATTTT
cdr3_aa: CASSEVGRTGWGQPQHF

d_call: TRBD2
j_call: TRBJ2-7
v_call: TRBV9
clone_size: NA
cdr3_length: 14
cdr3_nt: TGTGCCAGCAGCGTAGGTGGGGAGGGGAACGAGCAGTACTTC
cdr3_aa: CASSVGGEGNEQYF

d_call: NA
j_call: TRBJ1-1
v_call: TRBV18
clone_size: NA
cdr3_length: 16
cdr3_nt: TGTGCCAGCTCACCATCCCCGGGAGTGGTTAGTACTGAAGCTTTCTTT
cdr3_aa: CASSPSPGVVSTEAFF

d_call: TRBD1
j_call: TRBJ2-2
v_call: TRBV23-1
clone_size: NA
cdr3_length: 16
cdr3_nt: TGCGCCAGCAGTCCTACAGGGGGCACCAACACCGGGGAGCTGTTTTTT
cdr3_aa: CASSPTGGTNTGELFF

d_call: NA
j_call: TRBJ2-7
v_call: TRBV14
clone_size: NA
cdr3_length: 19
cdr3_nt: TGTGCCAGCAGCCAAGAAGAGGGTCTTAGGGGGAGGGTAGGGTTAGGGCAGTACTTC
cdr3_aa: CASSQEEGLRGRVGLGQYF

d_call: NA
j_call: TRBJ2-3
v_call: TRBV9
clone_size: NA
cdr3_length: 13
cdr3_nt: TGTGCCAGCAGCGTAGGGGCGAGAGATACGCAGTATTTT
cdr3_aa: CASSVGARDTQYF

d_call: TRBD1
j_call: TRBJ2-2
v_call: TRBV5-4
clone_size: once
cdr3_length: 16
cdr3_nt: TGTGCCAGCAGTTCCGGGACAGGGGAAAAGTTCGGGGAGCTGTTTTTT
cdr3_aa: CASSSGTGEKFGELFF

d_call: NA
j_call: TRBJ2-1
v_call: TRBV7-9
clone_size: once
cdr3_length: 14
cdr3_nt: TGTGCCAGCAGCTTAGCGGCCGTGACAATGATGCAGTTCTTC
cdr3_aa: CASSLAAVTMMQFF

d_call: NA
j_call: TRBJ1-6
v_call: TRBV5-6
clone_size: NA
cdr3_length: 19
cdr3_nt: TGTGCCAGCAGCTTGGGACCATGGGGGGGAAGCTCCTATAATTCACCCCTCCACTTT
cdr3_aa: CASSLGPWGGSSYNSPLHF

d_call: NA
j_call: TRBJ2-6
v_call: TRBV28
clone_size: NA
cdr3_length: 15
cdr3_nt: TGTGCCAGCAGTCTCACAGGGTCCGGGGCCAACGTCCTGACTTTC
cdr3_aa: CASSLTGSGANVLTF

d_call: NA
j_call: TRBJ1-2
v_call: TRBV6-2/TRBV6-3
clone_size: NA
cdr3_length: 15
cdr3_nt: TGTGCCAGCAGTTATTCTGGGGGCGCGATCTATGGCTACACCTTC
cdr3_aa: CASSYSGGAIYGYTF

d_call: NA
j_call: TRBJ2-6
v_call: TRBV20-1
clone_size: few
cdr3_length: 14
cdr3_nt: TGCAGTGCTAGTACCGGGAGAGGGGCCAACGTCCTGACTTTC
cdr3_aa: CSASTGRGANVLTF

d_call: NA
j_call: TRBJ2-5
v_call: TRBV7-2
clone_size: NA
cdr3_length: 14
cdr3_nt: TGTGCCAGCAGCTTAGGTTCCTACCAAGAGACCCAGTACTTC
cdr3_aa: CASSLGSYQETQYF

d_call: TRBD1
j_call: TRBJ2-7
v_call: TRBV18
clone_size: NA
cdr3_length: 17
cdr3_nt: TGTGCCAGCTCACTAGCAGGGCGGACAGGGGGCTCCTACGAGCAGTACTTC
cdr3_aa: CASSLAGRTGGSYEQYF

d_call: NA
j_call: TRBJ1-4
v_call: TRBV3-1/TRBV3-2
clone_size: NA
cdr3_length: 16
cdr3_nt: TGTGCCAGCAGCCAGGCGCGGGGGGGAACTAATGAAAAACTGTTTTTT
cdr3_aa: CASSQARGGTNEKLFF

d_call: TRBD1
j_call: TRBJ2-7
v_call: TRBV28
clone_size: once
cdr3_length: 14
cdr3_nt: TGTGCCAGCAGTTTGTTAATAGGGGGCGCGGAGCAGTACTTC
cdr3_aa: CASSLLIGGAEQYF

d_call: TRBD1
j_call: TRBJ2-3
v_call: TRBV5-4
clone_size: NA
cdr3_length: 14
cdr3_nt: TGTGCCAGCAGCTTGGACAGGGGGGCAGATACGCAGTATTTT
cdr3_aa: CASSLDRGADTQYF

d_call: NA
j_call: TRBJ1-5
v_call: TRBV7-2
clone_size: NA
cdr3_length: 14
cdr3_nt: TGTGCCAGCAGCTTAGTGAGTGAAACGGGGCCCCAGCATTTT
cdr3_aa: CASSLVSETGPQHF

d_call: TRBD1
j_call: TRBJ1-1
v_call: TRBV19
clone_size: few
cdr3_length: 13
cdr3_nt: TGTGCCAGTAGTCCACAGGGGAATACTGAAGCTTTCTTT
cdr3_aa: CASSPQGNTEAFF

d_call: TRBD1
j_call: TRBJ2-7
v_call: TRBV3-1/TRBV3-2
clone_size: NA
cdr3_length: 17
cdr3_nt: TGTGCCAGCAGCCAAGGGGATCGTCGGGACAGGCCGGGGGAGCAGTACTTC
cdr3_aa: CASSQGDRRDRPGEQYF

d_call: NA
j_call: TRBJ2-2
v_call: TRBV4-3
clone_size: NA
cdr3_length: 18
cdr3_nt: TGCGCCAGCAGCCAAGATGGCAAAGGGGTGTGGAACACCGGGGAGCTGTTTTTT
cdr3_aa: CASSQDGKGVWNTGELFF

d_call: NA
j_call: TRBJ2-1
v_call: TRBV5-1
clone_size: NA
cdr3_length: 13
cdr3_nt: TGCGCCAGCAGCTTGAGAACATACAATGAGCAGTTCTTC
cdr3_aa: CASSLRTYNEQFF

d_call: TRBD2
j_call: TRBJ2-1
v_call: TRBV7-3
clone_size: NA
cdr3_length: 18
cdr3_nt: TGTGCCAGCAGACTAGCCCCGACGACTAGCGGGAGGGACAATGAGCAGTTCTTC
cdr3_aa: CASRLAPTTSGRDNEQFF

d_call: TRBD2
j_call: TRBJ2-1
v_call: TRBV27
clone_size: medium-sized
cdr3_length: 13
cdr3_nt: TGTGCCAGCAGCTTCACCCTAGCGGGTGAGCAGTTCTTC
cdr3_aa: CASSFTLAGEQFF

d_call: NA
j_call: TRBJ2-4
v_call: TRBV5-1
clone_size: NA
cdr3_length: 13
cdr3_nt: TGCGCCAGCAGCTTGTTAGGGGGTGACATTCAGTACTTC
cdr3_aa: CASSLLGGDIQYF

d_call: NA
j_call: TRBJ1-2
v_call: TRBV20-1
clone_size: NA
cdr3_length: 14
cdr3_nt: TGCAGTGCTAGTCCCCTAAGAGGCAACTATGGCTACACCTTC
cdr3_aa: CSASPLRGNYGYTF

d_call: TRBD1
j_call: TRBJ1-2
v_call: TRBV14
clone_size: once
cdr3_length: 14
cdr3_nt: TGTGCCAGCAGTCAAACCACAGGGGGCTATGGCTACACCTTC
cdr3_aa: CASSQTTGGYGYTF

d_call: NA
j_call: TRBJ2-3
v_call: TRBV29-1
clone_size: NA
cdr3_length: 10
cdr3_nt: TGCATGGGGGCGGCAGATACGCAGTATTTT
cdr3_aa: CMGAADTQYF

d_call: TRBD1
j_call: TRBJ2-4
v_call: TRBV5-5
clone_size: once
cdr3_length: 13
cdr3_nt: TGTGCCAGCACGCGCAGGGGGCCGGACATTCAGTACTTC
cdr3_aa: CASTRRGPDIQYF

d_call: TRBD2
j_call: TRBJ2-1
v_call: TRBV2
clone_size: once
cdr3_length: 15
cdr3_nt: TGTGCCAGCAGTCTGGGACTAGCGGCCTACAATGAGCAGTTCTTC
cdr3_aa: CASSLGLAAYNEQFF

d_call: TRBD1
j_call: TRBJ2-1
v_call: TRBV30
clone_size: NA
cdr3_length: 16
cdr3_nt: TGTGCCTGGAGTCCCCAGGACAGGGTTACATACAATGAGCAGTTCTTC
cdr3_aa: CAWSPQDRVTYNEQFF

d_call: NA
j_call: TRBJ2-2
v_call: TRBV20-1
clone_size: NA
cdr3_length: 14
cdr3_nt: TGCAGTGCTAGTCGGACTATAGACACCGGGGAGCTGTTTTTT
cdr3_aa: CSASRTIDTGELFF

d_call: TRBD2
j_call: TRBJ2-7
v_call: TRBV7-2
clone_size: NA
cdr3_length: 15
cdr3_nt: TGTGCCAGCAGCCGCCCGGGCGGGAGGGCCTACGAGCAGTACTTC
cdr3_aa: CASSRPGGRAYEQYF